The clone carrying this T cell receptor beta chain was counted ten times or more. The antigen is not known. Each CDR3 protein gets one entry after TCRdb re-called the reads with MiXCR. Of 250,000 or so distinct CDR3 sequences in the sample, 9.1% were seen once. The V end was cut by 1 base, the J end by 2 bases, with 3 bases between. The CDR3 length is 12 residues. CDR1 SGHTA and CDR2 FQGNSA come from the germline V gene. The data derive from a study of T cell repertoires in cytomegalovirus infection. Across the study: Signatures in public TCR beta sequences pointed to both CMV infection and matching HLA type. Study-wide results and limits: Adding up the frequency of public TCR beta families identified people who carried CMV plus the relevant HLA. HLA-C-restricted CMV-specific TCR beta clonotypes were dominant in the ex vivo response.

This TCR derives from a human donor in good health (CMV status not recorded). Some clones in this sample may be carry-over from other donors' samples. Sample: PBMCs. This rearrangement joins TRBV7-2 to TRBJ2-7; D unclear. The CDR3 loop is CASSLDTYEQYF. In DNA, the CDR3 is TGTGCCAGCAGCTTAGACACCTACGAGCAGTACTTC. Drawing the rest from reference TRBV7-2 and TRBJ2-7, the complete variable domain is GAGVSQSPSNKVTEKGKDVELRCDPISGHTALYWYRQSLGQGLEFLIYFQGNSAPDKSGLPSDRFSAERTGGSVSTLTIQRTQQEDSAVYLCASSLDTYEQYFGPGTRLTVT.